These T cell receptor beta chains were read from a single sample in a study of blood T cell repertoires in COVID-19. Data came from immunoSEQ multiplex PCR; TCRdb stores just in-frame clones and leaves some out. The sample records more than 70,000 clones, around nine tenths being singletons. The specimen sequenced was peripheral blood. These receptors were obtained from a man aged 50-60 years with active or convalescent COVID-19. Both conserved end residues are part of each CDR3. The D gene is left open where the match is weak. Where a row states a size, it is once, few, many or the class of an expanded clone; other rows omit it.

j_call | cdr3_length | d_call | v_call | clone_size | cdr3_aa | cdr3_nt
TRBJ1-6 | 14 | TRBD1 | TRBV30 | - | CAWSLGDRASPLHF | TGTGCCTGGAGTTTGGGGGACAGGGCTTCACCCCTCCACTTT
TRBJ2-1 | 15 | TRBD1 | TRBV7-2 | - | CASSPQGDSYNEQFF | TGTGCCAGCAGCCCTCAGGGGGACTCCTACAATGAGCAGTTCTTC
TRBJ2-5 | 16 | TRBD2 | TRBV7-9 | - | CASSALAGRMKETQYF | TGTGCCAGCAGCGCACTAGCGGGGCGTATGAAAGAGACCCAGTACTTC
TRBJ2-2 | 15 | TRBD1 | TRBV5-1 | - | CASSLQGANTGELFF | TGCGCCAGCAGCTTACAGGGGGCGAACACCGGGGAGCTGTTTTTT
TRBJ1-2 | 13 | - | TRBV6-6 | - | CASSYSTGRGYTF | TGTGCCAGCAGTTACTCGACGGGGAGGGGCTACACCTTC
TRBJ1-4 | 14 | TRBD1 | TRBV19 | - | CASSSQGWDEKLFF | TGTGCCAGTAGCTCACAGGGGTGGGATGAAAAACTGTTTTTT
TRBJ2-5 | 15 | TRBD1 | TRBV5-4 | - | CASSLGQGTKETQYF | TGTGCCAGCAGCTTGGGACAGGGGACCAAAGAGACCCAGTACTTC
TRBJ2-2 | 15 | TRBD1 | TRBV19 | - | CASSIDRGETGELFF | TGTGCCAGTAGTATCGACAGGGGAGAGACCGGGGAGCTGTTTTTT
TRBJ2-2 | 16 | TRBD1 | TRBV28 | - | CASSLPSQGSTGELFF | TGTGCCAGCAGCCTCCCCTCACAGGGGTCCACCGGGGAGCTGTTTTTT
TRBJ2-3 | 15 | - | TRBV4-3 | few | CASSQDAVGTDTQYF | TGCGCCAGCAGCCAAGATGCGGTAGGCACAGATACGCAGTATTTT
TRBJ1-2 | 11 | - | TRBV18 | - | CASSDRYGYTF | TGTGCCAGCTCCGACAGATATGGCTACACCTTC
TRBJ1-5 | 15 | - | TRBV3-1/TRBV3-2 | - | CASSQEAGGGQPQHF | TGTGCCAGCAGCCAAGAGGCGGGGGGGGGTCAGCCCCAGCATTTT
TRBJ1-5 | 17 | TRBD1 | TRBV3-1/TRBV3-2 | - | CASSQGGTGRSNQPQHF | TGTGCCAGCAGCCAAGGAGGGACAGGGCGTAGCAATCAGCCCCAGCATTTT
TRBJ2-1 | 14 | TRBD2 | TRBV2 | - | CASSDPTPGTSPFF | TGTGCCAGCAGTGACCCAACGCCTGGGACTAGTCCGTTCTTC
TRBJ1-6 | 15 | TRBD1 | TRBV19 | - | CASSPRQGDNSPLHF | TGTGCCAGTAGTCCAAGACAGGGAGATAATTCACCCCTCCACTTT
TRBJ2-3 | 14 | TRBD1 | TRBV6-5 | - | CASGRRQGSDTQYF | TGTGCCAGCGGACGCAGACAGGGGTCAGATACGCAGTATTTT
TRBJ2-5 | 13 | - | TRBV5-1 | - | CASSPGGSETQYF | TGCGCCAGCAGCCCGGGCGGGTCCGAGACCCAGTACTTC
TRBJ1-1 | 12 | - | TRBV28 | - | CASSRTDLWAFF | TGTGCCAGCAGCCGGACAGACCTCTGGGCTTTCTTT
TRBJ2-3 | 15 | TRBD1 | TRBV3-1/TRBV3-2 | - | CASSYGQASTDTQYF | TGTGCCAGCAGTTACGGACAGGCTAGCACAGATACGCAGTATTTT
TRBJ2-5 | 12 | - | TRBV24-1 | - | CATSGLVGTQYF | TGTGCCACCAGTGGCCTAGTAGGGACCCAGTACTTC
TRBJ2-1 | 15 | TRBD1 | TRBV11-2 | few | CASSKRDSSYNEQFF | TGTGCCAGCAGTAAGAGGGACAGCTCCTACAATGAGCAGTTCTTC
TRBJ2-7 | 12 | - | TRBV5-6 | - | CASSLTSYEQYF | TGTGCCAGCAGCTTGACTAGCTACGAGCAGTACTTC
TRBJ1-5 | 14 | - | TRBV30 | - | CAWSGTSRGQPQHF | TGTGCCTGGAGTGGTACGTCCCGGGGTCAGCCCCAGCATTTT
TRBJ2-5 | 14 | - | TRBV5-1 | - | CASSLGQTQETQYF | TGCGCCAGCAGTCTCGGACAGACACAAGAGACCCAGTACTTC
TRBJ2-2 | 15 | TRBD2 | TRBV28 | - | CASTDGLADRGELFF | TGTGCCAGCACCGACGGACTAGCGGACCGGGGGGAGCTGTTTTTT
TRBJ2-7 | 12 | - | TRBV28 | - | CASNLQGYEQYF | TGTGCCAGCAACCTACAGGGTTACGAGCAGTACTTC
TRBJ2-7 | 15 | TRBD2 | TRBV5-5 | - | CASSPGGRTGYEQYF | TGTGCCAGCAGCCCGGGGGGTCGAACGGGCTACGAGCAGTACTTC
TRBJ2-1 | 16 | TRBD2 | TRBV5-5 | - | CASSLVQRGLYNEQFF | TGTGCCAGCAGCTTGGTACAGCGGGGCCTCTACAATGAGCAGTTCTTC
TRBJ1-3 | 16 | - | TRBV7-8 | - | CASSPPGGSSGNTIYF | TGTGCCAGCAGCCCCCCGGGGGGGAGCTCTGGAAACACCATATATTTT
TRBJ1-2 | 11 | - | TRBV30 | - | CASDTNYGYTF | TGTGCATCGGACACCAACTATGGCTACACCTTC
TRBJ2-3 | 16 | TRBD2 | TRBV10-3 | - | CAISSVAGGGTDTQYF | TGTGCCATCAGTTCAGTAGCGGGGGGGGGCACAGATACGCAGTATTTT
TRBJ1-2 | 13 | - | TRBV5-4 | - | CASSTTGINGYTF | TGTGCCAGCAGCACCACGGGGATTAATGGCTACACCTTC
TRBJ2-3 | 16 | TRBD2 | TRBV27 | once | CASKITSGIFTDTQYF | TGTGCCAGCAAAATAACTAGCGGAATATTCACAGATACGCAGTATTTT
TRBJ2-7 | 16 | TRBD1 | TRBV10-3 | - | CAISEFPPGQVYEQYF | TGTGCCATCAGTGAGTTCCCTCCGGGACAGGTCTACGAGCAGTACTTC
TRBJ1-4 | 14 | - | TRBV11-2 | - | CASSATGTNEKLFF | TGTGCCAGCAGCGCGACAGGAACTAATGAAAAACTGTTTTTT
TRBJ1-2 | 14 | TRBD1 | TRBV4-1 | many | CASSQGQTNYGYTF | TGCGCCAGCAGCCAGGGACAGACAAACTATGGCTACACCTTC
TRBJ1-1 | 14 | - | TRBV3-1/TRBV3-2 | - | CASSRNRADTEAFF | TGTGCCAGCAGCCGCAACAGGGCCGACACTGAAGCTTTCTTT
TRBJ2-5 | 18 | TRBD2 | TRBV5-6 | - | CASSSSLGLAGTQETQYF | TGTGCCAGCAGCTCCTCCCTGGGACTAGCGGGGACCCAAGAGACCCAGTACTTC
TRBJ2-7 | 13 | - | TRBV7-2 | - | CASSSRLVDEQYF | TGTGCCAGCAGCTCAAGACTAGTGGACGAGCAGTACTTC
TRBJ1-2 | 12 | - | TRBV12-3/TRBV12-4 | - | CASSEEGYGYTF | TGTGCCAGCAGTGAAGAGGGCTATGGCTACACCTTC
TRBJ1-2 | 15 | - | TRBV24-1 | - | CATSDPGRSNYGYTF | TGTGCCACCAGTGATCCAGGGCGTTCTAACTATGGCTACACCTTC
TRBJ2-4 | 15 | TRBD1 | TRBV28 | - | CASSFGQGSKNIQYF | TGTGCCAGCAGTTTCGGACAGGGATCCAAAAACATTCAGTACTTC
TRBJ2-3 | 12 | - | TRBV28 | - | CATGLSTDTQYF | TGTGCCACTGGACTATCCACAGATACGCAGTATTTT
TRBJ2-5 | 14 | - | TRBV11-2 | once | CASSLGALQETQYF | TGTGCCAGCAGCTTAGGGGCGCTCCAAGAGACCCAGTACTTC
TRBJ2-1 | 16 | TRBD1 | TRBV3-1/TRBV3-2 | - | CASSQGRDSPYNEQFF | TGTGCCAGCAGCCAAGGTCGGGACAGTCCCTACAATGAGCAGTTCTTC
TRBJ2-2 | 12 | - | TRBV6-5 | - | CASRGGTGELFF | TGTGCCAGCAGGGGGGGCACCGGGGAGCTGTTTTTT
TRBJ1-3 | 15 | - | TRBV3-1/TRBV3-2 | - | CASSQGQFSGNTIYF | TGTGCCAGCAGCCAAGGACAGTTCTCTGGAAACACCATATATTTT
TRBJ2-1 | 12 | - | TRBV6-2/TRBV6-3 | few | CASSYKGNEQFF | TGTGCCAGCAGTTACAAGGGGAATGAGCAGTTCTTC
TRBJ2-2 | 18 | TRBD1 | TRBV9 | - | CASSAAPPGQAITGELFF | TGTGCCAGCAGCGCAGCCCCCCCGGGACAGGCTATAACCGGGGAGCTGTTTTTT
TRBJ2-1 | 19 | - | TRBV18 | - | CASSPPGQGIILSYNEQFF | TGTGCCAGCTCACCACCGGGGCAGGGAATAATCCTCTCCTACAATGAGCAGTTCTTC
TRBJ2-2 | 13 | TRBD1 | TRBV28 | few | CASSTGGTGELFF | TGTGCCAGCAGTACAGGGGGCACCGGGGAGCTGTTTTTT
TRBJ1-3 | 17 | - | TRBV5-1 | once | CASSSEGVAGSGNTIYF | TGCGCCAGCAGCTCAGAGGGGGTGGCAGGCTCTGGAAACACCATATATTTT
TRBJ1-6 | 14 | TRBD1 | TRBV30 | - | CAWSPRDRVSPLHF | TGTGCCTGGAGTCCCCGGGACAGGGTTTCACCCCTCCACTTT